One sample yielded the 8 T cell receptor beta chains listed below, sequenced in a study of glioma-infiltrating T cells after dendritic cell vaccination. Profiled with immunoSEQ multiplex PCR; TCRdb holds only in-frame clones, not every one. The sample lists 20,000 or so clones; 75% to 85% were seen once. Sequenced here: blood, sampled before dendritic cell vaccination. All receptors come from a human donor with glioblastoma.

The DNA of the CDR3 is TGTGCCAGCAGTGACTCGATGGGGGGGACTACGCAGTATTTT. This codes for CASSDSMGGTTQYF. The chain couples TRBV6-4 to TRBJ2-3, with 7 bases fitting TRBD2. The CDR3 is made up of 14 amino acids. Germline assignment: CDR1 MRHNA and CDR2 SNTAGT. J gave up 8 bases and V 0 bases, and 5 bases lay outside the gene matches.

The J gene is TRBJ2-3, the V gene TRBV27; 13 nucleotides agree with TRBD2. Germline CDR1 and CDR2: MNHEY and SMNVEV (reference sequence). After removal of 6 bases from V and 4 bases from J, the junction contained 7 bases not matched to a gene. CDR3 length equals 16 residues. CDR3 in amino acids: CASRELAGGPADTQYF. In DNA form, the CDR3 reads TGTGCCAGCAGGGAACTAGCGGGAGGGCCCGCAGATACGCAGTATTTT.

CDR3 in DNA: TGTGCCAGCAGCTTATCGTCAGGTTGGGCAGAACGCGGGGAGCTGTTTTTT. It translates to CASSLSSGWAERGELFF. The V gene is TRBV11-2, the J gene TRBJ2-2; D uncertain. Germline-derived CDR1 and CDR2 are SGHAT and FQNNGV. This CDR3 contains 17 residues. V was pared by 2 bases and J by 7 bases, with 20 bases between.

The chain combines TRBV28 with TRBJ2-7, with 9 bases fitting TRBD2. In germline, CDR1 is MDHEN, CDR2 SYDVKM. V trimming: 1 base; J trimming: 6 bases; junction bases outside the gene matches: 7. This CDR3 comprises 15 residues. In DNA, the CDR3 is TGTGCCAGCAGTTTATTATCCAGCGGGAGGAGCGAGCAGTACTTC. Protein sequence: CASSLLSSGRSEQYF.

The count of this clone is one. The chain is built from TRBV10-3 and TRBJ1-1; 9 bases align to TRBD1. The CDR3 covers 19 residues. J lost 3 bases, V lost 5 bases, and 19 bases had no gene match. Germline V gives CDR1 ENHRY, CDR2 SYGVKD. The CDR3 region has the DNA TGTGCCATCAGTTCCGGGACAGGGAACGGGGGGCTTAGGGACACTGAAGCTTTCTTT. Translated, it gives CAISSGTGNGGLRDTEAFF.

This clone was seen more than once but under ten times. The CDR3 nucleotides are TGTGCCAGCAGCCAAGAAAGTAGTGGACTAGCTGCCTCCGGGGAGCTGTTTTTT. Its translation: CASSQESSGLAASGELFF. This chain uses TRBV4-2 with TRBJ2-2; TRBD2 aligns across 8 bases. Germline CDR1 is LGHNA and CDR2 is YNFKEQ. V dropped 0 bases and J dropped 6; count of bases not matched to a gene: 12. This CDR3 spans 18 amino acids.

The chain joins TRBV6-1 to TRBJ1-5, with 8 bases fitting TRBD1. Germline V gene data show CDR1 as MNHNS and CDR2 as SASEGT. The CDR3 length is 15 residues. After removal of 4 bases from V and 5 bases from J, the junction contained 7 bases not matched to a gene. The CDR3 sequence is CASSVGTGGYQPQHF. CDR3 nucleotide sequence: TGTGCCAGCAGTGTTGGGACAGGAGGCTATCAGCCCCAGCATTTT.

V gene TRBV7-3 combines with J gene TRBJ2-3; the match to TRBD2 covers 7 bases. Trimming cost V 1 base and J 2 bases; bases outside gene matches: 3. The CDR3 runs to 15 residues. Looked up from germline, CDR1 is SGHTA and CDR2 is FQGTGA. As DNA, the CDR3 is TGTGCCAGCAGCTTAAGGGGGGGATTCACAGATACGCAGTATTTT. It yields the protein CASSLRGGFTDTQYF.